A single sample is the source of the 24 T cell receptor beta chains below, sequenced in a study of CD8+ T cells in alopecia areata. As for treatment: oral pan-JAK inhibitor, 5-10 mg twice daily. Isolated RNA was reverse transcribed into cDNA used as the sequencing template. TCRdb keeps only in-frame clones here, not all; method: immunoSEQ multiplex PCR. Of about 190,000 clones listed, about 60% are singletons. Material: CD4+ T cells sorted from blood, obtained at week 4, from a patient treated with tofacitinib. Every receptor here comes from a human donor with alopecia areata.

This chain connects TRBV2 to TRBJ1-1; D uncertain. The length of the CDR3 is 14 residues. Germline V gene sequence: CDR1 SNHLY, CDR2 FYNNEI. Deletions cut 4 bases from V and 0 bases from J, with 9 bases between. The CDR3 reads CASSVRHLNTEAFF. CDR3 DNA sequence: TGTGCCAGCAGTGTCCGACACTTGAACACTGAAGCTTTCTTT.

J is TRBJ1-2 and V is TRBV11-1, with 10 bases identical to TRBD1. V lost 2 bases to trimming and J lost 6 bases; unmatched junction nucleotides: 6. CDR1 is SGHAT and CDR2 is FQDESV in the germline V gene (reference sequence). This CDR3 comprises 15 residues. CDR3 loop: CASSLRQGAQNGYTF. The CDR3 DNA reads as TGTGCCAGCAGCTTAAGACAGGGGGCGCAGAATGGCTACACCTTC.

The V call is TRBV6-6, the J call TRBJ2-1; 8 bases are shared with TRBD2. The CDR3 is 16 residues long. Per germline, CDR1 MNHNY and CDR2 SVGAGI (reference sequence). V lost 5 bases and J lost 0; bases outside the gene matches: 6. The DNA of the CDR3 is TGTGCCAGCAGTACCCCAAGCGGGAGCTCCTACAATGAGCAGTTCTTC. It yields the protein CASSTPSGSSYNEQFF.

The rearrangement links TRBV29-1 to TRBJ1-1; weak D call: TRBD1 (6 bases). Looked up from germline, CDR1 is SQVTM and CDR2 is ANQGSEA. Trimming cost V 4 bases and J 5 bases, with 17 bases left between them. The CDR3 has 14 amino acids. The CDR3: CSVASRGGSTEAFF. CDR3 bases: TGCAGCGTTGCCTCGAGAGGGGGATCAACTGAAGCTTTCTTT.

This clone showed up just a few times. An end of the junction does not agree with germline; a read error may underlie this. This chain links TRBV4-1 with TRBJ2-3; D is possibly TRBD2 (7 bases). Germline V CDR1 and CDR2: MGHRA, YSYEKL. The CDR3 length is 15 residues. As DNA, the CDR3 is TGCGCCAGCACCCAAGGGGGGGTTAGCACAGATACGCAGTATTTT. Protein product: CASTQGGVSTDTQYF.

The CDR3 bases are TGCGCCAGCAGCTTGGAGGCCGGGAGGGCCAGCGAGACCCAGTACTTC. The encoded protein is CASSLEAGRASETQYF. The rearrangement joins TRBV5-1 to TRBJ2-5, with 8 bases that match TRBD2. In germline, CDR1 is SGHRS, CDR2 YFSETQ. Trimming cost V 0 bases and J 5 bases; bases outside gene matches: 9. There are 16 residues in the CDR3.

This clone was detected only a few times. The chain employs TRBV19 and TRBJ2-6; D gene unclear. The germline V and J ends were trimmed by 3 bases and 4 bases, with 13 bases remaining between them. There are 16 residues in the CDR3. In germline, CDR1 is LNHDA, CDR2 SQIVND (reference sequence). CDR3 sequence: CASSINLLGGANVLTF. CDR3 in DNA: TGTGCCAGTAGTATTAACCTCCTAGGCGGGGCCAACGTCCTGACTTTC.

This clone was detected once. The rearrangement links TRBV30 to TRBJ1-5; D is undetermined. The CDR3 covers 14 residues. V was pared by 0 bases and J by 3 bases, with 9 bases between. Germline V gene lookup returns CDR1 GTSNPN and CDR2 SVGIG (reference sequence). Here the CDR3 reads CAWSVSGFNQPQHF. The CDR3 bases are TGTGCCTGGAGTGTCTCGGGGTTCAATCAGCCCCAGCATTTT.

The rearrangement links TRBV2 to TRBJ1-1; D is uncertain. The CDR3 extends over 13 amino acids. The V gene lost 2 bases and the J gene lost 2 bases, with 6 bases spanning the gap. Germline V gene data show CDR1 as SNHLY and CDR2 as FYNNEI. CDR3 loop: CASSEFANTEAFF. The DNA for the CDR3 is TGTGCCAGCAGTGAATTTGCTAACACTGAAGCTTTCTTT.

This chain links TRBV9 with TRBJ1-2; D is unclear. Germline V gene lookup returns CDR1 SGDLS and CDR2 YYNGEE. This CDR3 comprises 15 residues. V shed 0 bases and J shed 0 bases, with 9 bases lying between them. The CDR3 loop reads CASSVDPGSNYGYTF. CDR3 in DNA: TGTGCCAGCAGCGTAGACCCGGGATCTAACTATGGCTACACCTTC. The full variable domain, in which reference TRBV9 and TRBJ1-2 provide the parts outside the CDR3, is DSGVTQTPKHLITATGQRVTLRCSPRSGDLSVYWYQQSLDQGLQFLIQYYNGEERAKGNILERFSAQQFPDLHSELNLSSLELGDSALYFCASSVDPGSNYGYTFGSGTRLTVV.

The chain is built from TRBV29-1 and TRBJ1-1, with TRBD1 matching 7 bases. The CDR3 spans 12 residues. V shed 6 bases, J shed 6 bases, and the junction held 7 bases outside the gene matches. Germline V gives CDR1 SQVTM, CDR2 ANQGSEA. CDR3 region: CSVGTDYPEAFF. The DNA of the CDR3 is TGCAGCGTGGGGACAGATTATCCTGAAGCTTTCTTT.

This clone has only a few counts. The rearrangement joins TRBV29-1 to TRBJ2-2; possibly TRBD1 or TRBD2 for D (6 bases each). Per germline, CDR1 SQVTM and CDR2 ANQGSEA. The CDR3 consists of 16 residues. V lost 4 bases and J 4 bases, leaving 19 bases between the germline ends. The CDR3 protein is CSVVLRGRTATGELFF. CDR3 nucleotides: TGCAGCGTTGTTCTACGGGGGCGGACAGCCACCGGGGAGCTGTTTTTT.

This clone was observed a few times. The rearrangement uses TRBV15 and TRBJ2-1; maybe TRBD1 (5 bases). From germline, CDR1 is LNHNV and CDR2 YYDKDF (reference sequence). CDR3 length: 16 amino acids. Trimming shortened V by 0 bases and J by 0 bases, and 9 bases separated the two germline ends. Written as DNA, the CDR3 is TGTGCCACCAGCAGAGAAGGGGAAACCTCCTACAATGAGCAGTTCTTC. This sequence encodes CATSREGETSYNEQFF.

Note on this clone: Other nucleotide sequences in the sample specify the same CDR3. The gene calls are TRBV30 and TRBJ1-1, with D unclear. CDR1 and CDR2 (germline): GTSNPN, SVGIG (reference sequence). V gave up 0 bases and J gave up 0 bases, with 2 bases separating them. This CDR3 spans 12 amino acids. In nucleotides, the CDR3 is TGTGCCTGGAGTGTCATGAACACTGAAGCTTTCTTT. The encoded protein is CAWSVMNTEAFF.

On this clone: Other DNA sequences in the same sample also yield this CDR3. The genes are TRBV30 and TRBJ2-5; no clear D gene. Germline assignment: CDR1 GTSNPN and CDR2 SVGIG (reference sequence). Trimming took off 2 bases at V and 2 bases at J, with 0 bases between the two ends. The CDR3 runs 10 residues. CDR3 bases: TGTGCCTGGAGTCAAGAGACCCAGTACTTC. This sequence encodes CAWSQETQYF.

The chain couples TRBV7-2 to TRBJ1-2; D uncertain. This CDR3 contains 13 residues. V lost 5 bases, J lost 4 bases, and 11 bases lay in between. Germline V lookup: CDR1 SGHTA, CDR2 FQGNSA. CDR3 DNA sequence: TGTGCCAGCAGCACCATGGGCAGCTATGGCTACACCTTC. The encoded protein is CASSTMGSYGYTF.

This rearrangement joins TRBV30 to TRBJ2-4; a possible D gene is TRBD1 (7 bases). This CDR3 region has 16 residues. V lost 2 bases to trimming and J lost 0 bases, with 14 bases between them. Germline V gives CDR1 GTSNPN, CDR2 SVGIG (reference sequence). Here the CDR3 DNA reads TGTGCCTGGAGTAAGCGGCAGGGGGGAGCCAAAAACATTCAGTACTTC. This gives the protein CAWSKRQGGAKNIQYF.

This clone was found once. The chain employs TRBV29-1 and TRBJ2-3; no firm D call. CDR1 and CDR2 (germline): SQVTM, ANQGSEA. The V end was cut by 7 bases, the J end by 2 bases, with 4 bases between. CDR3 length: 10 amino acids. The CDR3 loop reads CSAATDTQYF. The CDR3 region has the DNA TGCAGCGCAGCCACAGATACGCAGTATTTT.

V and J are TRBV15 and TRBJ2-2; D ambiguous. CDR3 length: 15 amino acids. V was pared by 4 bases and J by 1 base, with 10 bases between. In germline, CDR1 is LNHNV, CDR2 YYDKDF (reference sequence). CDR3 DNA: TGTGCCACCAGCACAGGTTCACTGAACACCGGGGAGCTGTTTTTT. As protein: CATSTGSLNTGELFF. Using reference TRBV15 and TRBJ2-2 for the parts outside the CDR3, the full variable domain is DAMVIQNPRYQVTQFGKPVTLSCSQTLNHNVMYWYQQKSSQAPKLLFHYYDKDFNNEADTPDNFQSRRPNTSFCFLDIRSPGLGDTAMYLCATSTGSLNTGELFFGEGSRLTVL.

As to this clone: Other DNA sequences within the sample encode an identical CDR3. V gene TRBV25-1 combines with J gene TRBJ2-7, with unresolved D. The CDR3 is made up of 11 amino acids. Trimming left V 5 bases short and J 3 bases short, with 5 bases between. CDR1 and CDR2 from the germline V gene are MGHDK and SYGVNS. CDR3 residues: CASSSSYEQYF. Here the CDR3 DNA reads TGTGCCAGCAGTTCCAGCTACGAGCAGTACTTC.

The chain combines TRBV7-6 with TRBJ2-2, with TRBD2 identical over 10 bases. Germline CDR1 is SGHVS and CDR2 is FNYEAQ. The CDR3 runs 14 residues. The ends lost 4 bases at V and 8 bases at J; junction bases unmatched: 4. CDR3 nucleotides: TGTGCCAGCAGCTCCGGACTAGCGGAGGGGGAGCTGTTTTTT. Amino acid sequence: CASSSGLAEGELFF.

V is TRBV28 and J is TRBJ1-1; D unresolved. From germline, CDR1 is MDHEN and CDR2 SYDVKM. The CDR3 contains 14 residues. V was cut by 7 bases and J by 0 bases, with 12 bases left in between. The CDR3 loop is CASKHRYMNTEAFF. The CDR3 DNA reads TGTGCCAGCAAGCACAGATATATGAACACTGAAGCTTTCTTT.

This chain connects TRBV27 to TRBJ2-6; D ambiguous. The V gene lost 3 bases and the J gene lost 4 bases, with 16 bases spanning the gap. Germline lookup yields CDR1 MNHEY and CDR2 SMNVEV (reference sequence). The CDR3 spans 17 residues. As DNA, the CDR3 is TGTGCCAGCAGTTTTTTGGCCCGGGCGTTGGGGGCCAACGTCCTGACTTTC. Its protein is CASSFLARALGANVLTF.

In this sample, this clone turned up once. J is TRBJ1-6 and V is TRBV6-5; D gene ambiguous. This CDR3 has 15 residues. CDR1 is MNHEY and CDR2 is SVGAGI in the germline V gene. The V gene lost 2 bases and the J gene lost 7 bases, with 12 bases spanning the gap. The CDR3 protein is CASSYAGNGNSPLHF. In nucleotides, the CDR3 is TGTGCCAGCAGTTACGCGGGGAATGGGAATTCACCCCTCCACTTT.